This T cell receptor (beta chain) was found in a study of blood T cell repertoires in COVID-19. Cohort placement rested on clinical history that participants reported themselves. CDR1 SGHAT and CDR2 FQNNGV come from the germline V gene. The V end was cut by 4 bases, the J end by 1 base, with 11 bases between. CDR3 length: 15 amino acids. Profiling relied on immunoSEQ multiplex PCR, and the TCRdb table lists in-frame clones only, not all of them. The table records hundreds of thousands of clones, around 84% of them present only once. This rearrangement joins TRBV11-2 to TRBJ1-5; weak D call: TRBD1 (6 bases). The sequence came from a woman in her thirties or forties with acute COVID-19. The specimen was PBMCs or T cells enriched from blood (not recorded which). The CDR3 sequence: CASSSQDRSNQPQHF. Written as DNA, the CDR3 is TGTGCCAGCAGCTCCCAGGACAGAAGCAATCAGCCCCAGCATTTT.